This TCR beta chain came from a study of blood T cell repertoires in COVID-19. About the research overall: Samples representing acute and convalescent COVID-19 were sourced from the United States, Italy and Spain.

The CDR3 extends over 13 amino acids. Per germline, CDR1 MNHEY and CDR2 SVGAGI. Trimming stripped 6 bases from V and 5 bases from J, with 13 bases between. This clone has a single count. TCRdb keeps only in-frame clones here, not all; method: immunoSEQ multiplex PCR. The data contain about 160,000 clones, approximately 80% of them singletons. This clonotype was sampled from a woman older than 75 with active or convalescent COVID-19. The sample comprised peripheral blood. The chain links TRBV6-5 to TRBJ1-2, with D possibly matching TRBD1 (5 bases). CDR3 region: CASRSDRSYGYTF. CDR3 sequence (DNA): TGTGCCAGCAGAAGCGACAGATCATATGGCTACACCTTC.